This T cell receptor (beta chain) was recorded in a study of blood T cell repertoires in COVID-19 (dated by TCRdb to 2018 to 2021). Looking at the study overall: The collaborator samples originated in the United States, Italy and Spain and spanned the acute and convalescent phases of COVID-19. Where HLA class I and class II types were available, the types were taken from metadata supplied by the sample provider, not from assay-based typing. The material from the prospective study consisted of cDNA or gDNA derived from T cells, B-cell-depleted T cells, or PBMCs. Subjects who had been exposed to COVID-19, were actively infected with it, or had recovered from it provided the deeply sampled blood TCRbeta repertoires that made up the dataset. The samples were drawn from the first 160 participants of the ongoing ImmuneRACE study and from some 1,300 subjects provided by 6 global collaborators. The repertoires were released in a freely available public database meant as a resource for research on the immune response to SARS-CoV-2. The sample metadata nearly always contained a de-identified subject ID, COVID-19 status, age in years and sex.

TCRbeta CDR3 regions were amplified from genomic DNA using the immunoSEQ Assay, a bias-controlled multiplex PCR. In the original analysis: The number of nucleated cells in each sample was estimated by amplification of reference gene primers within the assay. Sequence reads were collapsed and filtered to measure the absolute abundance of every unique TCRbeta CDR3 rearrangement. For each sample, productive Simpson clonality was calculated by taking the square root of Simpson's diversity index across productive rearrangements. TCRdb retrieved this table from immuneACCESS and kept in-frame rearrangements only. Not all clones are present; in checked studies, unresolved V genes account for under half, and no reason is known for the remainder. V, J and clone size were drawn from that table, and D and trimming were deduced from the DNA. Recorded for this sample are about 400,000 clones; 70% to 90% of them occurred a single time. The top ten hold about 2.1% of the sample.

Note on this clone: The antigen it recognizes is unknown. It has no much larger one-base neighbor in the sample; base qualities were not kept.

Points the paper makes about the study in general: How much clinical and demographic metadata was included differed by source and by participant, and the metadata was provided uncurated.

Enrolling through a virtual design, the prospective study's participants ranged in age from roughly 18 to 89 years and lived across 24 United States geographic areas. In the prospective study, cohorts were assigned on the basis of participant-reported clinical history obtained from a screening survey and a study questionnaire. In the prospective study, whole blood, serum and a nasopharyngeal or oropharyngeal swab were collected from each participant by mobile phlebotomists. Additional blood draws and questionnaires over an approximately 2-month period could optionally be provided by prospective study participants. Prospective study blood samples were shipped either frozen or at room temperature before DNA extraction. Relative to germline, V is 2 bases shorter and J is 3 bases shorter, with 14 bases between their ends. From a lookup of the germline V gene (reference sequence), CDR1 and CDR2 are LGHDT and YNNKEL. The CDR3, from cysteine to phenylalanine, totals 15 residues. CDR3 DNA is the only sequence kept; it has 45 bases, read in frame from the first base.

The receptor's source is a woman aged 18-29 years with acute COVID-19. The V and J genes are TRBV3-1 (or the pseudogene TRBV3-2) and TRBJ2-7; perhaps TRBD2 is the D gene, with 6 bases matching. The sequenced material came from PBMCs or T cells enriched from blood (not recorded which). CDR3 reads: CASSQYPLALYEQYF. The nucleotides are TGTGCCAGCAGCCAATACCCACTAGCCCTCTACGAGCAGTACTTC.